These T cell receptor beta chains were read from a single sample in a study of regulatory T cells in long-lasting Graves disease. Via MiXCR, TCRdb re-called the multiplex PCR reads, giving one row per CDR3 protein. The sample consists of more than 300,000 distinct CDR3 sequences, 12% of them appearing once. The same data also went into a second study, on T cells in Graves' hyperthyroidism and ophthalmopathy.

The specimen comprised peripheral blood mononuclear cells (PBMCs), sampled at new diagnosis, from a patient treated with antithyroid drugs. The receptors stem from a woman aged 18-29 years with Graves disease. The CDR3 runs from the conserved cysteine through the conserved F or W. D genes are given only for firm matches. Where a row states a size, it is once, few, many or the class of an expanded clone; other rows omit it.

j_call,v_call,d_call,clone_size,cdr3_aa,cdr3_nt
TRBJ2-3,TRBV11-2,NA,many,CASSFRSHGGDTQYF,TGTGCCAGCAGCTTTAGATCCCATGGAGGGGATACGCAGTATTTT
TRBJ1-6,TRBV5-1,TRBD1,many,CASSSGQGGSNSPLHF,TGCGCCAGCAGCTCCGGACAGGGAGGATCAAATTCACCCCTCCACTTT
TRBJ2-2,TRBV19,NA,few,CATRKNHHTGELFF,TGTGCCACCAGAAAGAACCACCACACCGGGGAGCTGTTTTTT
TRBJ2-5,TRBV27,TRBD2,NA,CASSSRLAGQETQYF,TGTGCCAGCAGTTCTAGACTAGCGGGTCAAGAGACCCAGTACTTC
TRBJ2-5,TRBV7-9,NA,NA,CVSSGTGNSETQYF,TGTGTCAGCAGCGGCACAGGGAACAGCGAGACCCAGTACTTC
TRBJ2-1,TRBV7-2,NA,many,CASSFSPIPGVVEQFF,TGTGCCAGCAGTTTCTCACCCATCCCCGGGGTGGTTGAGCAGTTCTTC
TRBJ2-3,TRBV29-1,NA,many,CSVDGTRDRATDTQYF,TGCAGCGTCGATGGGACTCGGGACAGAGCCACAGATACGCAGTATTTT
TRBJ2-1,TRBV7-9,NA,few,CASSPPRRHEQFF,TGTGCCAGCAGCCCCCCCCGCCGGCATGAGCAGTTCTTC
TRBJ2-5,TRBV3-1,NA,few,CASSQGGRGETQYF,TGTGCCAGCAGCCAAGGAGGGCGCGGAGAGACCCAGTACTTC
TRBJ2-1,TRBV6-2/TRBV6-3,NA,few,CASGTIPGGLSYNEQFF,TGTGCCAGCGGGACGATTCCCGGCGGACTCTCCTACAATGAGCAGTTCTTC
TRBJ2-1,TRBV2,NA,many,CASSEGTGFREQFF,TGTGCCAGCAGTGAAGGCACAGGGTTCCGGGAGCAGTTCTTC
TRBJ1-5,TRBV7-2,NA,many,CASSSLGQPQHF,TGTGCCAGCAGCTCCCTGGGTCAGCCCCAGCATTTT
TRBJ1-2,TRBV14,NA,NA,CASSQEIGLLYGYTF,TGTGCCAGCAGCCAAGAGATTGGGCTTTTATACGGCTACACCTTC
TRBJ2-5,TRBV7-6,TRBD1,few,CASGTGSETQYF,TGTGCCTCCGGGACAGGGTCGGAGACCCAGTACTTC
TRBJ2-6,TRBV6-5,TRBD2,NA,CASSSRLAGAFPGANVLTF,TGTGCCAGCAGTTCAAGACTAGCGGGAGCGTTTCCTGGGGCCAACGTCCTGACTTTC